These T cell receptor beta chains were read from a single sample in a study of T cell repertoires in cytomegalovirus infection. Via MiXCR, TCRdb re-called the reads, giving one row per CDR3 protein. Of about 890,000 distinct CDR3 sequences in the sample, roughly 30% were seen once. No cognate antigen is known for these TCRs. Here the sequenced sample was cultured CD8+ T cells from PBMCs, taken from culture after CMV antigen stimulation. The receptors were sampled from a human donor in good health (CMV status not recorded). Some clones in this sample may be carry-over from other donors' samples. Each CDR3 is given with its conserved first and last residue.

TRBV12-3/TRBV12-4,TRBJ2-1,CASSGTSDEQFF
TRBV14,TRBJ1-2,CARHGYTF
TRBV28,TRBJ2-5,CASSPGLIRGETQYF
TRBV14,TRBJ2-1,CASSPIPGGIYNEQFF
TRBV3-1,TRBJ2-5,CASSQERETQYF
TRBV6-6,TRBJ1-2,CASSYQGHQSHGYTF
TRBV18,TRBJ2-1,CASSPKGLWDEQFF
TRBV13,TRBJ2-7,CASSGPGGGPSYEQYF
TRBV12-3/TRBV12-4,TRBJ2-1,CASRITNYNEQFF
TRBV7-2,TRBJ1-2,CASSPMGEKAYGYTF
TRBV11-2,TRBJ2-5,CASSSTSAVQETLYF
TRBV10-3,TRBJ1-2,CAITSVGYGYTF
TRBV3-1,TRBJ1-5,CASSQRQPQHF
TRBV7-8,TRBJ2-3,CASSQGLAETIHTQYF
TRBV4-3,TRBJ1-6,CASSQDGELNSPLHF
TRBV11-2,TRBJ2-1,CASSLITSGGPYNEQFF
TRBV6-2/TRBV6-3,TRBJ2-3,CASSSLGGLADTDTQYF
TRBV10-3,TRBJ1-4,CATSLRSTNEKLFF
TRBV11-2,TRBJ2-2,CASSLGRQGPRELFF
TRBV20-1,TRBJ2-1,CSARESSGGINEQFF
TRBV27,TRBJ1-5,CASSPRLTAFNDNQPQHF
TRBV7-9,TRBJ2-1,CASSLEGFDEQFF
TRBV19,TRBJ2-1,CASSIVDGGREQFF
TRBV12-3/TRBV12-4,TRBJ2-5,CASSEDQETQYF
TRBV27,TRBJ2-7,CASSSLTGNEQYF
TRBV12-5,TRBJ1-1,CASLRPGFEAFF
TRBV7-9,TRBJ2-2,CASSPRGVDTGELFF
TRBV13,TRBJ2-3,CASSRAGNTQYF
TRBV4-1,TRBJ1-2,CASSHALDRAVYGYTF
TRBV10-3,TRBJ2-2,CAIRLGAAGELFF
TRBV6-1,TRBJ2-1,CASTPGGSNEQFF
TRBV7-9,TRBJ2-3,CASSLGWGWQYF
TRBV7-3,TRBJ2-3,CASSLTRRGRTDTQYF
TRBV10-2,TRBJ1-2,CASSDRAAYGYTF
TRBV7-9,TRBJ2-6,CASSQPFGQERSGANVLTF
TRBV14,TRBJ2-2,CASSQVGYRRVDGELFF
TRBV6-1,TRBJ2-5,CATSGPPQETQYF
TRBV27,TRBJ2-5,CASTHVGEETQYF
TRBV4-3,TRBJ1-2,CASSQEPAYYGYTF
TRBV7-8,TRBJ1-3,CASSSDPLLLFGNTIYF
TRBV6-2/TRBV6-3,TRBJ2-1,CASSLQAGGNDEQFF
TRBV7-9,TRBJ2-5,CASSLGSWVQETQYF
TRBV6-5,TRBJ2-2,CASSYSVAGELFF
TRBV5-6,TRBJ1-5,CASSLASGGYHPQHF
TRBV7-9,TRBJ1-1,CASSLSGGSTEAFF
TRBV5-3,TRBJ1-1,CASSWAPGYPEAFF
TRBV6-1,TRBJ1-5,CATLGVRNQPQHF
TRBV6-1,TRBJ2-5,CASSGSGGAGETQYF
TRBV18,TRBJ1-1,CASSPNGGWTEAFF
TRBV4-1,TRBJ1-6,CASSQDRGNNSPLHF
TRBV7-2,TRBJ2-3,CASSLFPRGTDTQYF
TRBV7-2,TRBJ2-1,CASSSGTSGAWGKQFF
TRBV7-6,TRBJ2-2,CATKMGGELFF
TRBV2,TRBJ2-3,CASVTGTAYTDTQYF
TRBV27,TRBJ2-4,CASTSGTGWTKNIQYF
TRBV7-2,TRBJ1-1,CASSFGLVEAFF
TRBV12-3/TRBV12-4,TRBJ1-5,CASSLTLNQPQHF
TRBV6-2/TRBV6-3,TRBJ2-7,CASSGHNRANYEQYF
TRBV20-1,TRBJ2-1,CSARDRMRGDEQFF